The sequence of this T cell receptor beta chain was determined in a study of cytomegalovirus exposure and HLA in healthy donors. General observations from the study: Presence/absence analyses treated sequencing depth as roughly uniform across donors. Judged likely to be a sequencing artifact was a cluster of highly shared sequence variants. Despite most TCR sequences being rare, some public TCRs occurred in many donors.

Details on this clone: Its antigen is unidentified.

Primers for the PCR totalled 60 Vbeta and 13 Jbeta. Sequenced by immunoSEQ multiplex PCR; TCRdb stores in-frame clones only, minus some. Of around 100,000 clones in the sample, roughly 80% were seen once. Germline CDR1 and CDR2: MDHEN and SYDVKM. The length of the CDR3 is 13 residues. V was trimmed by 6 bases and J by 5 bases, leaving 14 bases between them. The receptor comes from a woman between 40 and 55 years old in good health and CMV-seronegative. The sample was PBMCs. The V gene is TRBV28, the J gene TRBJ2-7; unclear D gene. This CDR3 is CASSTNPNHEQYF. CDR3 coding DNA: TGTGCCAGCAGCACTAATCCTAACCACGAGCAGTACTTC.